One T cell receptor beta chain is described in this entry. Its antigen is not identified. The entry originates in a study of cytomegalovirus exposure and HLA in healthy donors. Study results and caveats: A few V segments could not be told apart, such as TRBV6-2 and TRBV6-3, and were left out.

In the PCR, 60 Vbeta and 13 Jbeta primers were used. Authors' processing steps: Roughly 83 million unique TCR beta chains, about 11 million of them shared, were counted by a later analysis. Profiling relied on immunoSEQ multiplex PCR, and the TCRdb table lists in-frame clones only, not all of them. The D gene and trimming were derived from the DNA, and the V and J assignments and clone size from that table. The sample records roughly 150,000 clones, roughly 82% being singletons. Per germline, CDR1 SGHVS and CDR2 FNYEAQ. The V and J ends lost 7 bases and 4 bases respectively, with 15 bases between them. The CDR3 runs to 14 residues.

This clonotype was obtained from a male donor in good health and CMV-seronegative. This sequence joins TRBV7-6 and TRBJ2-3; no reliable D call. Sequenced: PBMCs. The CDR3 DNA reads TGTGCCAGCACCCATACGCTTGGAGCAGATACGCAGTATTTT. This codes for CASTHTLGADTQYF.